This T cell receptor (beta chain) originates from a study of cytomegalovirus exposure and HLA in healthy donors. General study findings and limits: Follow-up analysis later connected one missense variant in DCLRE1C with trimming of TCR beta V- and J-genes. Researchers reported in a later analysis that common viral pathogens appeared linked to several top clusters. A list of approximately 150 TCR beta chains associated with cytomegalovirus was given.

As regards this clone: Its antigen is not known.

Both 60 Vbeta primers and 13 Jbeta primers went into the PCR. Sequenced by immunoSEQ multiplex PCR; TCRdb stores in-frame clones only, minus some. Seen here are 170,000 or so clones, under 85% observed once, and the top ten hold 1.5% to 2%. This TCR came from a woman in her thirties in good health and CMV-seronegative. The sequenced sample was PBMCs.

CDR3: CASSFNPGQGGEQYF. CDR3 sequence (DNA): TGTGCCAGCAGCTTCAACCCGGGACAGGGGGGCGAGCAGTACTTC. The chain has TRBV11-2 and TRBJ2-7; 11 bases are shared with TRBD1. Germline CDR1 and CDR2: SGHAT and FQNNGV. There are 15 residues in the CDR3. J lost 6 bases, V lost 3 bases, and 7 bases had no gene match.